This T cell receptor (beta chain) is from a study of blood T cell repertoires in COVID-19. Study background: From the United States, Italy and Spain came samples of acute and convalescent COVID-19.

The CDR3 contains 14 residues. Trimming pared 4 bases from V and 3 bases from J, leaving 12 bases between. Per germline, CDR1 SGHDN and CDR2 FVKESK. Original handling: By means of reference gene primer amplification, nucleated cell counts were estimated. Profiled with immunoSEQ multiplex PCR; TCRdb holds only in-frame clones, not every one. V and J calls and clone size are as listed in that table; D and trimming were resolved from the DNA. The data contain about 110,000 clones, less than 85% of them singletons. This clone was picked up one time. The clonotype originates from a woman aged 80 or older with acute or convalescent COVID-19. The gene calls are TRBV14 and TRBJ1-2; D unresolved. The sequencing sample was made of peripheral blood. CDR3 coding DNA: TGTGCCAGCAGCCCACCCTGGCCCCACTATGGCTACACCTTC. Protein product: CASSPPWPHYGYTF.